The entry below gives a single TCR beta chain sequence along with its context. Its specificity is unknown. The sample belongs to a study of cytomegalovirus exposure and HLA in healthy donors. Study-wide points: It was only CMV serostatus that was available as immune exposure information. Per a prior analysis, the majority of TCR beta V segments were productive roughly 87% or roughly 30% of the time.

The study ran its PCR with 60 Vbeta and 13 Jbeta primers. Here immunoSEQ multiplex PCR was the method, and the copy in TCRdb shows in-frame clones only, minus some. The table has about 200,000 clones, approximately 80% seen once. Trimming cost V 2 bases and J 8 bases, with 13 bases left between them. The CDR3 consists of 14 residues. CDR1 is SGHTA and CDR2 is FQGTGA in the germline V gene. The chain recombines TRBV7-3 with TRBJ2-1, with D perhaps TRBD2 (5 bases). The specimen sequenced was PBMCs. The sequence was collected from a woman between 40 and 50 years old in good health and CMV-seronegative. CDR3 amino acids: CASSLGLTADEQFF. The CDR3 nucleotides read TGTGCCAGCAGCTTAGGACTTACCGCGGATGAGCAGTTCTTC.